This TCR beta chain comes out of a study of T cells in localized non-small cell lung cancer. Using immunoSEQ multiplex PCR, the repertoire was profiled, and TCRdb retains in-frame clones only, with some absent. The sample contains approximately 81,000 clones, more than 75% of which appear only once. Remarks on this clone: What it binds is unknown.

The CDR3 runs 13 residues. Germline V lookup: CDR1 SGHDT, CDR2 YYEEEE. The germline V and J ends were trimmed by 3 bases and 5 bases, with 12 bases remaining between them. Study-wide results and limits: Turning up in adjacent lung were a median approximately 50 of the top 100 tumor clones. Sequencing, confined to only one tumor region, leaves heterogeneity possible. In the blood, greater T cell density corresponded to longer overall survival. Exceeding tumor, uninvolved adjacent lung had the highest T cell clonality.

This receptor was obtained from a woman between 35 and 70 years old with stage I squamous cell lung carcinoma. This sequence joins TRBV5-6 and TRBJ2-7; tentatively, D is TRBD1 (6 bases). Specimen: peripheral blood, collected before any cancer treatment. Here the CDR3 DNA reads TGTGCCAGCAGCTACAGGGTAGACCACGAGCAGTACTTC. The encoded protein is CASSYRVDHEQYF. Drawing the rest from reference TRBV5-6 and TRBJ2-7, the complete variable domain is DAGVTQSPTHLIKTRGQQVTLRCSPKSGHDTVSWYQQALGQGPQFIFQYYEEEERQRGNFPDRFSGHQFPNYSSELNVNALLLGDSALYLCASSYRVDHEQYFGPGTRLTVT.